What follows describes a single T cell receptor beta chain. Its cognate antigen is unknown. Donation came from healthy HIV-negative adults that had no recent acute infections or vaccinations. This sample stems from a study of shared clonotypes between healthy human individuals. Broader study findings: Generally, naive subsets came out with larger estimated richness than memory subsets.

Data came from immunoSEQ multiplex PCR; TCRdb stores just in-frame clones and leaves some out. The sample holds a few million clones, approximately 96% seen once. V lost 0 bases and J lost 4; bases outside the gene matches: 6. The CDR3 extends over 15 amino acids. Germline V gene data show CDR1 as SGDLS and CDR2 as YYNGEE. The TCR originated in a man between 18 and 35 years old in good health. The rearrangement links TRBV9 to TRBJ1-2; 7 nucleotides match TRBD1. Sequencing input: naive CD4+ T cells sorted from blood. Described subset: CD45RA+ positively selected. CDR3 sequence reads: CASSVGDSEIYGYTF. In DNA form, the CDR3 reads TGTGCCAGCAGCGTAGGGGACAGCGAGATCTATGGCTACACCTTC.